One and the same sample provided the 23 T cell receptor beta chains below, sequenced in a study of blood T cell repertoires in COVID-19. The method was immunoSEQ multiplex PCR; TCRdb's version includes in-frame clones alone and lacks a portion of them. The sample lists about 250,000 clones, 80% to 90% occurring once. The sequenced sample was PBMCs or T cells enriched from blood (not recorded which). Receptors originate from a woman between 18 and 29 years old who had recovered from COVID-19.

DNA of the CDR3: TGCGCCAGCGGGGGCCCCTCCTACAATGAGCAGTTCTTC. Translation gives CASGGPSYNEQFF. The chain uses TRBV5-1 and TRBJ2-1; possible D gene TRBD1, 6 bases. V was clipped by 7 bases and J by 0 bases, with 8 bases between them. CDR3 length equals 13 residues. Looked up from germline, CDR1 is SGHRS and CDR2 is YFSETQ.

This sequence joins TRBV7-9 and TRBJ1-6; the D is unclear. The CDR3 sequence is 13 residues long. Trimming took off 0 bases at V and 10 bases at J, with 7 bases between the two ends. Germline V gene sequence: CDR1 SEHNR, CDR2 FQNEAQ (reference sequence). The CDR3 region has the DNA TGTGCCAGCAGCTTAGCGAGTGCCTCACCCCTCCACTTT. The encoded protein is CASSLASASPLHF.

The V call is TRBV6-4, the J call TRBJ1-5, with D possibly TRBD1 on 5 matching bases. The CDR3 runs to 13 residues. Per the germline V gene, CDR1 is MRHNA and CDR2 is SNTAGT. Trimming shortened V by 3 bases and J by 4 bases, and 7 bases separated the two germline ends. The CDR3 nucleotides read TGTGCCAGCAGTGAGACAGATAATCAGCCCCAGCATTTT. It codes for CASSETDNQPQHF.

The J gene is TRBJ1-1, the V gene TRBV5-1; 7 nucleotides match TRBD1. The ends lost 4 bases at V and 5 bases at J; junction bases unmatched: 14. Germline CDR1 SGHRS, CDR2 YFSETQ. The CDR3 totals 16 residues. The CDR3 DNA reads as TGCGCCAGCAGCGCCGCACAGGGGCTATATTTGACTGAAGCTTTCTTT. It specifies CASSAAQGLYLTEAFF.

This chain joins TRBV29-1 and TRBJ2-5; TRBD2 matches at 9 bases. This CDR3 spans 17 amino acids. Losses at the gene ends were 0 bases for V and 1 base for J; bases not matched to a gene: 9. The germline V gene has CDR1 SQVTM and CDR2 ANQGSEA. CDR3 residues: CSVEEQRGAGSQETQYF. The CDR3 bases are TGCAGCGTTGAAGAGCAGCGGGGGGCCGGTTCCCAAGAGACCCAGTACTTC.

This rearrangement joins TRBV6-5 to TRBJ2-7; D not resolved. The length of the CDR3 is 14 residues. Germline-derived CDR1 and CDR2 are MNHEY and SVGAGI. V lost 6 bases and J 4 bases, leaving 16 bases between the germline ends. CDR3 nucleotides: TGTGCCAGCAGCTACCCCGGAGCCCTTTACGAGCAGTACTTC. It yields the protein CASSYPGALYEQYF.

This chain joins TRBV4-1 and TRBJ1-1; possibly TRBD1 for D (5 bases). This CDR3 spans 16 amino acids. Germline values: CDR1 MGHRA, CDR2 YSYEKL. The ends were cut back, 0 bases at V and 3 bases at J, with 14 bases in the middle. CDR3 loop: CASSQDRGTMDTEAFF. In DNA, the CDR3 is TGCGCCAGCAGCCAAGATAGGGGCACGATGGACACTGAAGCTTTCTTT.

The rearrangement links TRBV2 to TRBJ1-6; possibly TRBD1 for D (6 bases). Deletions cut 2 bases from V and 2 bases from J, with 13 bases between. The V gene's germline CDR1 is SNHLY and CDR2 FYNNEI. The CDR3 loop spans 17 amino acids. Here the CDR3 DNA reads TGTGCCAGCAGTGAATCCGCAGGGGATACCTATAATTCACCCCTCCACTTT. It codes for CASSESAGDTYNSPLHF.

In its sample, this clone was seen once. The V and J genes are TRBV4-2 and TRBJ1-1; TRBD1 aligns across 7 bases. V was clipped by 3 bases and J by 3 bases; unmatched bases: 7. In germline, CDR1 is LGHNA, CDR2 YNFKEQ. The CDR3 consists of 15 residues. The DNA of the CDR3 is TGTGCCAGCAGCCAGGTCGGGACAGAGTACACTGAAGCTTTCTTT. Its translation: CASSQVGTEYTEAFF.

The J gene is TRBJ1-6, the V gene TRBV19; D is unresolved. The V and J ends lost 10 bases and 7 bases respectively, with 14 bases between them. The CDR3 contains 13 residues. Germline CDR1 is LNHDA and CDR2 is SQIVND (reference sequence). The CDR3 nucleotides read TGTGCCATTGAGGGCCTAGGCAATTCACCCCTCCACTTT. Protein sequence: CAIEGLGNSPLHF.

The CDR3 DNA reads as TGTGCCTGTTCACCCCGGGGGATCCGCGAGACCCAGTACTTC. It encodes CACSPRGIRETQYF. This chain uses TRBV30 with TRBJ2-5; a weak D match, TRBD2 (6 bases). The CDR3 covers 14 residues. Germline V CDR1 and CDR2: GTSNPN, SVGIG (reference sequence). V was cut by 6 bases and J by 5 bases, with 19 bases left in between.

The chain joins TRBV3-1 (or the pseudogene TRBV3-2) to TRBJ1-2, with D maybe TRBD1 (5 bases). Germline loops: CDR1 LGHDT, CDR2 YNNKEL (reference sequence). The CDR3 totals 16 residues. The V gene lost 0 bases and the J gene lost 4 bases, with 15 bases spanning the gap. CDR3 sequence (DNA): TGTGCCAGCAGCCAAGATCTAGTAGGGGCCATCTATGGCTACACCTTC. Amino acids: CASSQDLVGAIYGYTF.

J is TRBJ2-2 and V is TRBV9; 9 bases line up with TRBD1. The CDR3 loop spans 16 amino acids. Germline V CDR1 and CDR2: SGDLS, YYNGEE. The V segment lost 2 bases and the J segment 5 bases; nucleotides outside the gene matches: 7. CDR3 nucleotides: TGTGCCAGCAGCGTGAACAGGGGGCGGTATACCGGGGAGCTGTTTTTT. Its translation is CASSVNRGRYTGELFF.

This clone was seen just once. The chain couples TRBV9 to TRBJ1-1; tentatively, D is TRBD1 (6 bases). The V end lost 0 bases, the J end lost 5 bases, and 8 bases lay between the germline ends. CDR1 is SGDLS and CDR2 is YYNGEE in the germline V gene. CDR3 length: 13 amino acids. The CDR3 DNA reads TGTGCCAGCAGCGTAGACAGGGAAACTGAAGCTTTCTTT. This encodes CASSVDRETEAFF. The full variable domain, in which reference TRBV9 and TRBJ1-1 provide the parts outside the CDR3, is DSGVTQTPKHLITATGQRVTLRCSPRSGDLSVYWYQQSLDQGLQFLIQYYNGEERAKGNILERFSAQQFPDLHSELNLSSLELGDSALYFCASSVDRETEAFFGQGTRLTVV.

The rearrangement links TRBV25-1 to TRBJ1-6; maybe TRBD1 (5 bases). The CDR3 length is 16 residues. Germline V CDR1 and CDR2: MGHDK, SYGVNS. Trimming took 3 bases from V and 7 from J, leaving 16 bases between them. The CDR3: CASSDRWGGLNSPLHF. CDR3 DNA: TGTGCCAGCAGTGACAGGTGGGGCGGTCTGAATTCACCCCTCCACTTT.

J is TRBJ2-3 and V is TRBV2, with 9 bases that match TRBD2. Germline V CDR1 and CDR2: SNHLY, FYNNEI. The junction had 4 bases not matched to a gene; V was cut back by 4 bases and J by 5 bases. The CDR3 consists of 14 residues. CDR3 sequence: CASSVASGEDTQYF. The CDR3 coding sequence is TGTGCCAGCAGTGTGGCTAGCGGGGAAGATACGCAGTATTTT. The whole variable domain, remainder taken from reference TRBV2 and TRBJ2-3, is EPEVTQTPSHQVTQMGQEVILRCVPISNHLYFYWYRQILGQKVEFLVSFYNNEISEKSEIFDDQFSVERPDGSNFTLKIRSTKLEDSAMYFCASSVASGEDTQYFGPGTRLTVL.

This chain links TRBV5-1 with TRBJ1-1; TRBD1 aligns across 10 bases. Germline V gives CDR1 SGHRS, CDR2 YFSETQ. This CDR3 contains 16 residues. Germline trimming cut 4 bases from V and 5 bases from J; bases unmatched to any gene: 11. CDR3 nucleotide sequence: TGCGCCAGCAGCCCGGGCGGACAGGGGGTCCTTACTGAAGCTTTCTTT. Translation gives CASSPGGQGVLTEAFF. The entire variable domain, with the rest obtained from reference TRBV5-1 and TRBJ1-1, is as follows: KAGVTQTPRYLIKTRGQQVTLSCSPISGHRSVSWYQQTPGQGLQFLFEYFSETQRNKGNFPGRFSGRQFSNSRSEMNVSTLELGDSALYLCASSPGGQGVLTEAFFGQGTRLTVV.

In its sample, this clone was seen once. The V and J genes are TRBV5-1 and TRBJ2-2; D unclear. The V and J ends lost 6 bases and 6 bases respectively, with 6 bases between them. Germline CDR1 reads SGHRS; CDR2 reads YFSETQ. This CDR3 has 11 residues. CDR3: CASMSAGELFF. CDR3 DNA sequence: TGCGCCAGCATGTCGGCCGGGGAGCTGTTTTTT. The full variable domain, in which reference TRBV5-1 and TRBJ2-2 provide the parts outside the CDR3, is KAGVTQTPRYLIKTRGQQVTLSCSPISGHRSVSWYQQTPGQGLQFLFEYFSETQRNKGNFPGRFSGRQFSNSRSEMNVSTLELGDSALYLCASMSAGELFFGEGSRLTVL.

The chain recombines TRBV5-1 with TRBJ2-5, with 8 bases that match TRBD2. The V gene end was trimmed by 4 bases and the J gene end by 3 bases; junction bases not matched to a gene: 8. The CDR3 is 15 amino acids. Germline CDR1 reads SGHRS; CDR2 reads YFSETQ. CDR3 bases: TGCGCCAGCAGCCTCGGGACTAGTCCCGAAGAGACCCAGTACTTC. Protein: CASSLGTSPEETQYF.

The V gene is TRBV7-9, the J gene TRBJ1-3; D is unclear. Trimming pared 0 bases from V and 0 bases from J, leaving 15 bases between. Per the germline V gene, CDR1 is SEHNR and CDR2 is FQNEAQ (reference sequence). The CDR3 has 18 residues. CDR3 nucleotide sequence: TGTGCCAGCAGCTTAGCGCTCGGAGGCGGATTCTCTGGAAACACCATATATTTT. Its protein product is CASSLALGGGFSGNTIYF.

The CDR3 DNA follows: TGTGCCAGCAGCCCCCGCACAGGGGGCTATGGCTACACCTTC. Amino acids: CASSPRTGGYGYTF. This chain joins TRBV7-9 and TRBJ1-2; 8 nucleotides line up with TRBD1. CDR1 is SEHNR and CDR2 is FQNEAQ in the germline V gene (reference sequence). The CDR3 runs to 14 residues. V dropped 5 bases and J dropped 4; count of bases not matched to a gene: 6.

This chain links TRBV27 with TRBJ1-6; 11 positions match TRBD1. J gave up 10 bases and V 8 bases, and 7 bases lay outside the gene matches. CDR1 and CDR2 (germline): MNHEY, SMNVEV (reference sequence). The CDR3 contains 14 residues. CDR3 amino acids: CASRGTGGRSPLHF. The CDR3 DNA sequence: TGTGCCAGCCGTGGGACAGGGGGAAGGTCACCCCTCCACTTT.

The chain combines TRBV2 with TRBJ1-5, with 11 bases identical to TRBD1. Germline lookup yields CDR1 SNHLY and CDR2 FYNNEI. This CDR3 spans 17 amino acids. V lost 6 bases to trimming and J lost 1 base; unmatched junction nucleotides: 8. The CDR3 bases are TGTGCCAGCAGCCCTGGACAGGGGGCGGGGAGCAATCAGCCCCAGCATTTT. It is translated as CASSPGQGAGSNQPQHF.